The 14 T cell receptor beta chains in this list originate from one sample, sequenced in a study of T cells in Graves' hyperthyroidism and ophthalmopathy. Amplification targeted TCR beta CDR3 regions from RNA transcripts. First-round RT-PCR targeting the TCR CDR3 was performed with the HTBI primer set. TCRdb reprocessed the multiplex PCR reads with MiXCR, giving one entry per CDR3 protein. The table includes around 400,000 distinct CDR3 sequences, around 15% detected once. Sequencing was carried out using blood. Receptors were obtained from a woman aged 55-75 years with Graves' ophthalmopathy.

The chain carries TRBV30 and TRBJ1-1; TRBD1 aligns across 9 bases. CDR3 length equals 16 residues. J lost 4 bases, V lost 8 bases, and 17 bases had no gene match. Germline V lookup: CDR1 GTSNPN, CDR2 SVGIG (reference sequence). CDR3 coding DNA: TGTGCCAGCAGAGGGAAAAAAGGGACAGGGAGCACTGAAGCTTTCTTT. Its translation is CASRGKKGTGSTEAFF.

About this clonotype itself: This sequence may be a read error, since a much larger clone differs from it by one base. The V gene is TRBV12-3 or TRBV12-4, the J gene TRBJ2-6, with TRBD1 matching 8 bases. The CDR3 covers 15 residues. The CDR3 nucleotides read TGTGCCAGCAGTTTGGAGGGGCAGGGGGCCAACGCCCTGACTTTC. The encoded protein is CASSLEGQGANALTF.

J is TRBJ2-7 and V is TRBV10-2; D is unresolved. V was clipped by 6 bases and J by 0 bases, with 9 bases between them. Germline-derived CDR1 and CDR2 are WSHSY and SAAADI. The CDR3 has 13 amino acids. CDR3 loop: CASRLPSSYEQYF. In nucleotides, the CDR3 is TGCGCCAGCAGACTCCCGAGCTCCTACGAGCAGTACTTC.

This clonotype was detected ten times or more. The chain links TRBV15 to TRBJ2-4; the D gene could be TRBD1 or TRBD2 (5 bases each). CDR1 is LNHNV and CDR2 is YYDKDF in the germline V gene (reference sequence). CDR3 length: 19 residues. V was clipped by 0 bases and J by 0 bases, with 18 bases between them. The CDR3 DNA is TGTGCCACCAGCAGAGAGGCAGGGAGCGTAGGACTAGCCAAAAACATTCAGTACTTC. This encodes CATSREAGSVGLAKNIQYF.

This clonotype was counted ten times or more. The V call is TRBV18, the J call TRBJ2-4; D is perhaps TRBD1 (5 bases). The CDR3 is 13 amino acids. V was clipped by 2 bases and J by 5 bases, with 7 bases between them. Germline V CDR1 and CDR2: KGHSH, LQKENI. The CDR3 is CASSPGAENIQYF. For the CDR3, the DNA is TGTGCCAGCTCACCAGGGGCAGAAAACATTCAGTACTTC.

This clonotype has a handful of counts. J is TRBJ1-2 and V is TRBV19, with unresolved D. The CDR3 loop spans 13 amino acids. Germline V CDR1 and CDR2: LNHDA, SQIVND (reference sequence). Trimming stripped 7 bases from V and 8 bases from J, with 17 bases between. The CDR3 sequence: CASTTRGVSGYTF. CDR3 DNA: TGTGCCAGTACCACCCGGGGAGTGTCAGGCTACACCTTC.

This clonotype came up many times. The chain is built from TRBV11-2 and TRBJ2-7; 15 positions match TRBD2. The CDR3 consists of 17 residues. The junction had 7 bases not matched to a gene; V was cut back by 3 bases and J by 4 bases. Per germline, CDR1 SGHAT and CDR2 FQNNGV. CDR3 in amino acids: CASSFDGLAGGVYEQYF. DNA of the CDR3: TGTGCCAGCAGCTTCGATGGACTAGCGGGAGGGGTTTACGAGCAGTACTTC.

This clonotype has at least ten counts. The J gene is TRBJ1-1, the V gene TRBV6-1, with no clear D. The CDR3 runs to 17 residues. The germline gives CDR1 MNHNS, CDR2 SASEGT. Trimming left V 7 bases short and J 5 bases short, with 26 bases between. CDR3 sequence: CASTRAGGLGAETEAFF. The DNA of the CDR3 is TGTGCCAGCACTCGTGCCGGAGGACTAGGTGCGGAGACTGAAGCTTTCTTT.

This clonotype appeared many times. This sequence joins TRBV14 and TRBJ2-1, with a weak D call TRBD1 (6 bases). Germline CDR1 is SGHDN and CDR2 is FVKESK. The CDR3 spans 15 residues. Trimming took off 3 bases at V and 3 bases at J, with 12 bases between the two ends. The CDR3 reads CASSQQGIYYNEQFF. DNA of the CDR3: TGTGCCAGCAGCCAGCAGGGGATATACTACAATGAGCAGTTCTTC.

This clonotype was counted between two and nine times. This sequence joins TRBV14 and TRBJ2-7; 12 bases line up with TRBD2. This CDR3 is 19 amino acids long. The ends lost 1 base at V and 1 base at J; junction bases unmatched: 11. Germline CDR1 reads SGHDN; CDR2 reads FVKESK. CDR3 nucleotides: TGTGCCAGCAGCCAAGGGCCCCTCCCGACTAGCGGGGGTTCCTACGAGCAGTACTTC. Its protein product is CASSQGPLPTSGGSYEQYF.

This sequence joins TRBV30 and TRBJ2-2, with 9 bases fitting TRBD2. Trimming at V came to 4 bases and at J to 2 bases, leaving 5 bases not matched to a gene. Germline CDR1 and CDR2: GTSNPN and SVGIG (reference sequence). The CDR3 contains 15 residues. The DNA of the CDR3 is TGTGCCTGGAATGGCCTAGCGGGAAACACCGGGGAGCTGTTTTTT. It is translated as CAWNGLAGNTGELFF.

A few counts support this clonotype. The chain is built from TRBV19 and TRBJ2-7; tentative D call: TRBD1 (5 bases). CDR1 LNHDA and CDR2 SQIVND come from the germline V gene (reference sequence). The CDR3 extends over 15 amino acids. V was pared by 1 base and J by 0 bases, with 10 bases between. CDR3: CASSIGTGASYEQYF. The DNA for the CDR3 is TGTGCCAGTAGTATAGGAACAGGAGCCTCCTACGAGCAGTACTTC.

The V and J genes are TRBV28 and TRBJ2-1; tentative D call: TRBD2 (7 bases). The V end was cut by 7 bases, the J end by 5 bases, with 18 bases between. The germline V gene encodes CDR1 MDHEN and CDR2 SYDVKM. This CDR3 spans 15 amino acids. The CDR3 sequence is CASKGGQFTHNEQFF. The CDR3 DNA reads TGTGCCAGCAAGGGGGGGCAGTTTACCCACAATGAGCAGTTCTTC.

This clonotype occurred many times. The CDR3 reads CSARIPNYEQYF. The CDR3 coding sequence is TGCAGTGCTAGAATACCTAACTACGAGCAGTACTTC. This chain connects TRBV20-1 to TRBJ2-7; D not resolved. The CDR3 length is 12 residues. Germline V gene lookup returns CDR1 DFQATT and CDR2 SNEGSKA (reference sequence). V lost 2 bases and J 3 bases, leaving 8 bases between the germline ends.